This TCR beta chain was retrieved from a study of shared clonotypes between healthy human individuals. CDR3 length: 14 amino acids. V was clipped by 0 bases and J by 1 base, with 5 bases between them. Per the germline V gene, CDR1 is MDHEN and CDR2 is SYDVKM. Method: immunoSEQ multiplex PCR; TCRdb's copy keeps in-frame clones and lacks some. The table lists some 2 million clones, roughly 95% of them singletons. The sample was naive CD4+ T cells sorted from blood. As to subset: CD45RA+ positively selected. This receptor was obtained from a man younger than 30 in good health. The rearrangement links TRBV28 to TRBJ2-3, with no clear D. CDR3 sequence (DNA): TGTGCCAGCAGTTTATGGGGCGGCACAGATACGCAGTATTTT. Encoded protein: CASSLWGGTDTQYF.